A selection of T cell receptor beta chains follows, all from one sample in a study of regulatory T cells in long-lasting Graves disease. TCRdb reprocessed the multiplex PCR reads via MiXCR and lists one record per CDR3 protein. The sample holds about 530,000 distinct CDR3 sequences, 15% to 20% seen once. These data also formed part of another study, on T cells in Graves' hyperthyroidism and ophthalmopathy.

Sequenced here: peripheral blood mononuclear cells (PBMCs), sampled at new diagnosis, from a patient treated with antithyroid drugs. Receptor source: a woman in her forties or fifties with Graves disease. Each CDR3 is given with its conserved first and last residue. Fields, in order: V gene, J gene, D gene, clone size, CDR3 protein, CDR3 DNA. D genes are given only for firm matches. Size is omitted from some rows. Given values are once, few, many or a class for expanded clones.

v_call: TRBV6-1
j_call: TRBJ1-4
d_call: NA
clone_size: NA
cdr3_aa: CASRGPGGGEKLFF
cdr3_nt: TGTGCCAGCAGGGGACCGGGAGGGGGGGAAAAACTGTTTTTT

v_call: TRBV12-3/TRBV12-4
j_call: TRBJ1-5
d_call: NA
clone_size: many
cdr3_aa: CASSQDSWNQPQHF
cdr3_nt: TGTGCCAGCAGTCAGGACAGCTGGAATCAGCCCCAGCATTTT

v_call: TRBV3-1
j_call: TRBJ1-1
d_call: NA
clone_size: many
cdr3_aa: CASTRGWGTEAFF
cdr3_nt: TGTGCCAGCACCCGGGGTTGGGGGACTGAAGCTTTCTTT

v_call: TRBV6-9
j_call: TRBJ2-5
d_call: NA
clone_size: many
cdr3_aa: CASSYLGQLETQYF
cdr3_nt: TGTGCCAGCAGTTACCTAGGGCAGTTAGAGACCCAGTACTTC

v_call: TRBV3-1
j_call: TRBJ1-1
d_call: NA
clone_size: many
cdr3_aa: CASSQDQVANTEAFF
cdr3_nt: TGTGCCAGCAGCCAAGATCAGGTTGCGAACACTGAAGCTTTCTTT

v_call: TRBV6-5
j_call: TRBJ2-7
d_call: NA
clone_size: many
cdr3_aa: CASSWGVGVEQYF
cdr3_nt: TGTGCCAGCAGTTGGGGGGTTGGGGTAGAGCAGTACTTC

v_call: TRBV19
j_call: TRBJ2-7
d_call: NA
clone_size: NA
cdr3_aa: CASMGRGPSYEQYF
cdr3_nt: TGTGCCAGTATGGGCCGGGGGCCCTCCTACGAGCAGTACTTC

v_call: TRBV18
j_call: TRBJ2-1
d_call: TRBD1
clone_size: few
cdr3_aa: CASSPGQGPYEQFF
cdr3_nt: TGTGCCAGCTCCCCAGGACAGGGGCCCTATGAGCAGTTCTTC

v_call: TRBV20-1
j_call: TRBJ2-7
d_call: NA
clone_size: many
cdr3_aa: CSALLARDYEQYF
cdr3_nt: TGCAGTGCTCTCTTGGCCAGGGACTACGAGCAGTACTTC

v_call: TRBV13
j_call: TRBJ1-1
d_call: NA
clone_size: once
cdr3_aa: CAGSSQGAGPNTEAFF
cdr3_nt: TGTGCCGGCAGCTCGCAGGGCGCCGGACCGAACACTGAAGCTTTCTTT

v_call: TRBV6-2/TRBV6-3
j_call: TRBJ1-6
d_call: NA
clone_size: few
cdr3_aa: CASQGGGSSYNSPLHF
cdr3_nt: TGTGCCAGTCAAGGGGGAGGGAGCTCCTATAATTCACCCCTCCACTTT

v_call: TRBV20-1
j_call: TRBJ1-5
d_call: NA
clone_size: many
cdr3_aa: CSAQGSNQPQHF
cdr3_nt: TGCAGTGCCCAGGGTAGCAATCAGCCCCAGCATTTT

v_call: TRBV5-1
j_call: TRBJ1-1
d_call: TRBD1
clone_size: many
cdr3_aa: CASSLDGGQGKEAFF
cdr3_nt: TGCGCCAGCAGCTTGGATGGAGGACAGGGAAAGGAAGCTTTCTTT

v_call: TRBV4-1
j_call: TRBJ2-7
d_call: TRBD1
clone_size: few
cdr3_aa: CASSQVHLSDRPSYEQYF
cdr3_nt: TGCGCCAGCAGCCAAGTCCACCTTTCGGACAGGCCCTCCTACGAGCAGTACTTC

v_call: TRBV7-9
j_call: TRBJ1-4
d_call: NA
clone_size: NA
cdr3_aa: CASSYSTPLPAKLFF
cdr3_nt: TGTGCCAGCAGCTATAGTACCCCGTTGCCTGCTAAACTGTTTTTT

v_call: TRBV20-1
j_call: TRBJ2-7
d_call: NA
clone_size: many
cdr3_aa: CSARPGTTYEQYF
cdr3_nt: TGCAGTGCCCGTCCCGGGACAACTTACGAGCAGTACTTC

v_call: TRBV20-1
j_call: TRBJ1-1
d_call: NA
clone_size: many
cdr3_aa: CQPMGQIGTEAFF
cdr3_nt: TGCCAACCTATGGGGCAAATTGGTACTGAAGCTTTCTTT

v_call: TRBV2
j_call: TRBJ2-2
d_call: NA
clone_size: many
cdr3_aa: CASRRTGELFF
cdr3_nt: TGTGCCAGCCGACGTACCGGGGAGCTGTTTTTT

v_call: TRBV18
j_call: TRBJ1-2
d_call: TRBD1
clone_size: many
cdr3_aa: CASSPLMTGEGYTF
cdr3_nt: TGTGCCAGCTCACCTTTAATGACAGGGGAAGGCTACACCTTC